This T cell receptor (beta chain) was captured by sequencing in a study of T cells after yellow fever vaccination. This CDR3 is built from 17 residues. Germline values: CDR1 MNHEY, CDR2 SVGAGI. V lost 6 bases to trimming and J lost 3 bases, with 20 bases between them. TCRdb redid the calling of the 5' RACE reads with MiXCR, one entry per CDR3 protein. The data show 150,000 to 200,000 distinct CDR3 sequences, around 7% seen once. This clonotype was recorded a few times. This rearrangement joins TRBV6-5 to TRBJ1-4, with unresolved D. The source is a man aged 18 to 29 who received the YFV17D yellow fever vaccine. The source was CD4+ T cells sorted from PBMCs, collected 4 to 6 days after the first yellow fever vaccination. The CDR3 coding sequence is TGTGCCAGCAGCCGCTGGGGTACGGGTGCCTCTAATGAAAAACTGTTTTTT. Translation gives CASSRWGTGASNEKLFF.